This T cell receptor beta chain was sequenced for a study of blood T cells in healthy people across ages. Study outcomes and limitations: Whereas aged donors had fewer naive CD4+ cells, long-lived donors had more of them and higher diversity.

Germline CDR1 DFQATT, CDR2 SNEGSKA (reference sequence). The CDR3 has 15 amino acids. PCR was performed a second time for roughly 7 to 11 cycles using a sample-barcoded 5' primer and a J-beta primer mix. There were at least 2.5 million CDR3-containing paired-end reads obtained from each sample. TCRdb reprocessed the 5' RACE reads with MiXCR, giving one entry per CDR3 protein. Here the sample spans over 1.5 million distinct CDR3 sequences, roughly 49% being singletons. A word on this clonotype: The antigen remains undetermined.

Sequenced: blood. The chain couples TRBV20-1 to TRBJ1-2, with TRBD1 identical over 10 bases. This clonotype originated in a woman in her 40s in good health. The CDR3 spells CTGTGAEAYNYGYTF. The CDR3 DNA follows: TGCACCGGGACAGGGGCAGAAGCGTATAACTATGGCTACACCTTC.